The rows below give T cell receptor beta chains drawn from one sample of a study of blood T cells in healthy people across ages. TCRdb re-analysed the 5' RACE reads in MiXCR, keeping a single row per CDR3 protein. The data hold roughly 1.5 million distinct CDR3 sequences, with roughly two fifths observed a single time. The sample comprised blood. These receptors were obtained from a young woman in good health. Both conserved end residues are part of each CDR3. A D gene is named only where the DNA matches it firmly. Where a row states a size, it is once, few, many or the class of an expanded clone; other rows omit it.

CDR3nt: TGTGCCAGCAGCATAGGACAGGGAGTCGACAATGAGCAGTTCTTC; CDR3aa: CASSIGQGVDNEQFF; len: 15; j_gene: TRBJ2-1; abundance: NA; v_gene: TRBV6-6; d_gene: TRBD1
CDR3nt: TGTGCCAGCAGACAGGGAACCTCTGGTGGCTACACCTTC; CDR3aa: CASRQGTSGGYTF; len: 13; j_gene: TRBJ1-2; abundance: NA; v_gene: TRBV27; d_gene: NA
CDR3nt: TGTGCCAGCAGCTTGACAGGACTTAACTATGGCTACACCTTC; CDR3aa: CASSLTGLNYGYTF; len: 14; j_gene: TRBJ1-2; abundance: many; v_gene: TRBV7-9; d_gene: NA
CDR3nt: TGCAGTGCTAGAGATTGGGGTTTCGAGGGGGTCCTACAAGAGACCCAGTACTTC; CDR3aa: CSARDWGFEGVLQETQYF; len: 18; j_gene: TRBJ2-5; abundance: NA; v_gene: TRBV20-1; d_gene: NA
CDR3nt: TGCAGTGCTAGTAGCACTAGCGGGGGAAAGACCCAGTACTTC; CDR3aa: CSASSTSGGKTQYF; len: 14; j_gene: TRBJ2-5; abundance: NA; v_gene: TRBV20-1; d_gene: TRBD2
CDR3nt: TGCGCCAGCAGCCAAGCTCCGGGCGTGGGCACCGGGGAGCTGTTTTTT; CDR3aa: CASSQAPGVGTGELFF; len: 16; j_gene: TRBJ2-2; abundance: NA; v_gene: TRBV4-1; d_gene: NA
CDR3nt: TGTGCCAGCAGTTATGATACTCTGGGTGAAAAACAGTTTTTT; CDR3aa: CASSYDTLGEKQFF; len: 14; j_gene: TRBJ1-4; abundance: NA; v_gene: TRBV12-3/TRBV12-4; d_gene: NA
CDR3nt: TGTGCCAGCAGTTACGCGCCCTGGCGGTTTTCCTACAATGAGCAGTTCTTC; CDR3aa: CASSYAPWRFSYNEQFF; len: 17; j_gene: TRBJ2-1; abundance: few; v_gene: TRBV6-5; d_gene: NA
CDR3nt: TGTGCCAGCAGCCTCCCAAACTATGGCTACACCTTC; CDR3aa: CASSLPNYGYTF; len: 12; j_gene: TRBJ1-2; abundance: NA; v_gene: TRBV7-2; d_gene: NA
CDR3nt: TGTGCCAGCAGTTTACCCCTGGGGGCTAGCACTGAAGCTTTCTTT; CDR3aa: CASSLPLGASTEAFF; len: 15; j_gene: TRBJ1-1; abundance: NA; v_gene: TRBV28; d_gene: NA